Listed here are 21 T cell receptor beta chains from one sample, sequenced in a study of OX40 agonist ivuxolimab in advanced cancers. Library method: the immunoSEQ multiplex PCR assay. TCRdb took this table from immuneACCESS and kept in-frame rearrangements with V and J called. Such tables lack part of the clones; where checked against another copy, unresolved V genes explain under half of the gap, and the rest is unexplained. Across this sample there are 90,000 to 100,000 clones, with around 85% seen only once. The ten top clones hold approximately 0.54% of the sample. This specimen consisted of CD4+ or CD8+ T cells sorted from blood, obtained in a trial of the OX40 agonist ivuxolimab. These receptors came from an adult with an advanced solid tumor such as melanoma, head and neck, liver or kidney cancer.

The chain combines TRBV4-3 with TRBJ1-1, with D possibly being TRBD1 (5 bases). Germline V gene sequence: CDR1 LGHNA, CDR2 YSLEER. The CDR3 runs to 16 residues. V lost 3 bases and J lost 3, with 17 bases in between. The CDR3 sequence is CASSHPIGGEHTEAFF. In nucleotides, the CDR3 is TGCGCCAGCAGCCATCCGATCGGGGGGGAGCACACTGAAGCTTTCTTT.

J is TRBJ1-1 and V is TRBV2; D ambiguous. The V end lost 10 bases, the J end lost 3 bases, and 9 bases lay between the germline ends. The CDR3 is made up of 11 amino acids. Germline lookup yields CDR1 SNHLY and CDR2 FYNNEI. Here the CDR3 reads CATNPDTEAFF. In nucleotides, the CDR3 is TGTGCCACGAATCCCGACACTGAAGCTTTCTTT. Drawing the rest from reference TRBV2 and TRBJ1-1, the complete variable domain is EPEVTQTPSHQVTQMGQEVILRCVPISNHLYFYWYRQILGQKVEFLVSFYNNEISEKSEIFDDQFSVERPDGSNFTLKIRSTKLEDSAMYFCATNPDTEAFFGQGTRLTVV.

The chain is built from TRBV6-1 and TRBJ1-5; D uncertain. The V end lost 7 bases, the J end lost 8 bases, and 15 bases lay between the germline ends. Per the germline V gene, CDR1 is MNHNS and CDR2 is SASEGT. This CDR3 has 13 residues. CDR3 residues: CASTLERREPQHF. CDR3 bases: TGTGCCAGCACTTTGGAACGGAGGGAGCCCCAGCATTTT.

V is TRBV4-1 and J is TRBJ1-2; D is unresolved. The CDR3 has 16 amino acids. CDR1 is MGHRA and CDR2 is YSYEKL in the germline V gene. Between the trimmed V and J ends, which lost 6 bases and 0 bases, there was a span of 17 bases. The CDR3 DNA sequence: TGCGCCAGCAGTCCGGCCCCCGGAGGACCTAACTATGGCTACACCTTC. Protein: CASSPAPGGPNYGYTF.

The chain joins TRBV6-5 to TRBJ1-5; possible D gene TRBD1, 5 bases. The CDR3 loop spans 15 amino acids. V lost 2 bases and J lost 7, with 15 bases in between. Germline V gene data show CDR1 as MNHEY and CDR2 as SVGAGI. The CDR3 loop is CASSYRRGSGQPQHF. Written as DNA, the CDR3 is TGTGCCAGCAGTTACCGGAGGGGCTCCGGACAGCCCCAGCATTTT.

This chain links TRBV19 with TRBJ2-7, with a weak D call TRBD1 (5 bases). The CDR3 covers 15 residues. V lost 4 bases to trimming and J lost 0 bases, with 13 bases between them. CDR1 LNHDA and CDR2 SQIVND come from the germline V gene (reference sequence). CDR3 coding DNA: TGTGCCAGTAGTACTCAGGGTGGCCGCTCCTACGAGCAGTACTTC. Translation: CASSTQGGRSYEQYF. The variable domain in full, completed from reference TRBV19 and TRBJ2-7, reads DGGITQSPKYLFRKEGQNVTLSCEQNLNHDAMYWYRQDPGQGLRLIYYSQIVNDFQKGDIAEGYSVSREKKESFPLTVTSAQKNPTAFYLCASSTQGGRSYEQYFGPGTRLTVT.

As DNA, the CDR3 is TGTGCCAGCAGCACTCGGGGGACCGGGGAGCTGTTTTTT. This encodes CASSTRGTGELFF. The chain carries TRBV11-2 and TRBJ2-2; D possibly corresponds to TRBD2 (6 bases). This CDR3 region has 13 residues. Germline-derived CDR1 and CDR2 are SGHAT and FQNNGV. Trimming stripped 5 bases from V and 5 bases from J, with 9 bases between.

The gene calls are TRBV11-3 and TRBJ2-5; 7 bases align to TRBD1. V was pared by 5 bases and J by 4 bases, with 13 bases of the junction left unmatched. Germline CDR1 is SGHNT and CDR2 is YENEEA. The length of the CDR3 is 16 residues. DNA for the CDR3: TGTGCCAGCAGCCGACGGGGCAGGGGGATCGGAGAGACCCAGTACTTC. The encoded protein is CASSRRGRGIGETQYF.

This clone appeared once. The chain has TRBV6-5 and TRBJ1-2; D is unclear. Trimming cost V 6 bases and J 6 bases, with 14 bases left between them. In germline, CDR1 is MNHEY, CDR2 SVGAGI. The CDR3 is 13 residues long. Here the CDR3 reads CASSPQTRDGYTF. The CDR3 DNA follows: TGTGCCAGCAGCCCCCAAACACGAGATGGCTACACCTTC.

The chain employs TRBV14 and TRBJ2-5; 7 bases fit TRBD2. Germline lookup yields CDR1 SGHDN and CDR2 FVKESK. The CDR3 loop spans 16 amino acids. With 4 bases clipped from V and 2 bases from J, the junction kept 10 bases outside the gene matches. CDR3 nucleotides: TGTGCCAGCAGCCCCCCGTGGGGGGGTGGACAAGAGACCCAGTACTTC. Protein: CASSPPWGGGQETQYF.

V usage is TRBV7-9 and J usage is TRBJ1-2; the D gene is possibly TRBD1 (6 bases). This CDR3 spans 12 amino acids. V shed 10 bases and J shed 8 bases, with 17 bases lying between them. CDR1 is SEHNR, CDR2 FQNEAQ, per germline (reference sequence). CDR3: CAIGGVVRGYTF. Here the CDR3 DNA reads TGTGCCATAGGGGGGGTTGTTCGCGGCTACACCTTC.

This clone was observed a few times. The gene calls are TRBV4-1 and TRBJ1-3, with D hard to call. V was shortened by 2 bases and J by 2 bases, with 10 bases between the two germline ends. Germline CDR1 is MGHRA and CDR2 is YSYEKL. The CDR3 consists of 15 residues. CDR3 nucleotide sequence: TGCGCCAGCAGCCAATTTGGTGCCCCTGGAAACACCATATATTTT. It encodes CASSQFGAPGNTIYF.

This sequence joins TRBV28 and TRBJ1-3, with D tentatively TRBD1 (5 bases). The CDR3 covers 11 residues. Germline V gives CDR1 MDHEN, CDR2 SYDVKM. Trimming pared 6 bases from V and 8 bases from J, leaving 8 bases between. Written as DNA, the CDR3 is TGTGCCAGCAGACAGGCGTACACCATATATTTT. Translation gives CASRQAYTIYF.

The chain has TRBV9 and TRBJ1-4; D is undetermined. V lost 4 bases and J 7 bases, leaving 14 bases between the germline ends. Germline lookup yields CDR1 SGDLS and CDR2 YYNGEE. The CDR3 loop spans 14 amino acids. The CDR3 bases are TGTGCCAGCAGCCCCGGGTCCGCGGGTGAAAAACTGTTTTTT. This sequence encodes CASSPGSAGEKLFF.

The rearrangement links TRBV29-1 to TRBJ2-5, with TRBD2 matching over 16 bases. The CDR3 has 15 amino acids. Germline assignment: CDR1 SQVTM and CDR2 ANQGSEA. Losses at the gene ends were 7 bases for V and 3 bases for J; bases not matched to a gene: 5. CDR3 region: CSAKGTSGGEETQYF. The DNA for the CDR3 is TGCAGCGCTAAAGGGACTAGCGGGGGGGAAGAGACCCAGTACTTC.

With respect to this clone: The sample contains more than one DNA sequence encoding this CDR3. The V call is TRBV19, the J call TRBJ1-1; 9 nucleotides match TRBD1. V lost 3 bases, J lost 5 bases, and 4 bases stayed unmatched. Per the germline V gene, CDR1 is LNHDA and CDR2 is SQIVND (reference sequence). The length of the CDR3 is 14 residues. CDR3 loop: CASSMDRGRTEAFF. CDR3 bases: TGTGCCAGTAGTATGGACAGGGGAAGAACTGAAGCTTTCTTT.

This clone appeared a single time. The chain carries TRBV2 and TRBJ2-7; D may be TRBD1 (5 bases). The CDR3 is 15 residues long. V shed 6 bases and J shed 2 bases, with 17 bases lying between them. CDR1 and CDR2 from the germline V gene are SNHLY and FYNNEI. The CDR3 nucleotides are TGTGCCAGCAGGTTTCGGACCCAGGGCCCCTACGAGCAGTACTTC. The encoded protein is CASRFRTQGPYEQYF.

To note about this clone: Other DNA sequences in the sample encode the same CDR3. This rearrangement joins TRBV9 to TRBJ1-2; D unresolved. V shed 4 bases and J shed 3 bases, with 16 bases lying between them. Germline V gives CDR1 SGDLS, CDR2 YYNGEE. This CDR3 spans 15 amino acids. The CDR3: CASSPHRGLDYGYTF. As DNA, the CDR3 is TGTGCCAGCAGCCCCCACCGCGGCCTTGACTATGGCTACACCTTC. Combining the CDR3 with reference TRBV9 and TRBJ1-2 gives the whole variable domain DSGVTQTPKHLITATGQRVTLRCSPRSGDLSVYWYQQSLDQGLQFLIQYYNGEERAKGNILERFSAQQFPDLHSELNLSSLELGDSALYFCASSPHRGLDYGYTFGSGTRLTVV.

This clone was seen more than once but under ten times. V is TRBV11-2 and J is TRBJ2-1; possibly TRBD1 for D (5 bases). The V gene's germline CDR1 is SGHAT and CDR2 FQNNGV. The V gene lost 5 bases and the J gene lost 4 bases, with 9 bases spanning the gap. This CDR3 is built from 13 residues. CDR3 nucleotide sequence: TGTGCCAGCAGCCCACAGGAGTACAATGAGCAGTTCTTC. The encoded protein is CASSPQEYNEQFF. Supplemented by reference TRBV11-2 and TRBJ2-1, the full variable domain reads EAGVAQSPRYKIIEKRQSVAFWCNPISGHATLYWYQQILGQGPKLLIQFQNNGVVDDSQLPKDRFSAERLKGVDSTLKIQPAKLEDSAVYLCASSPQEYNEQFFGPGTRLTVL.

The chain joins TRBV6-1 to TRBJ1-2, with D maybe TRBD1 (5 bases). The CDR3 runs 14 residues. Germline V CDR1 and CDR2: MNHNS, SASEGT. V lost 3 bases, J lost 8 bases, and 16 bases lay in between. CDR3 amino acids: CASSDAAGLGGYTF. The CDR3 nucleotides read TGTGCCAGCAGTGATGCGGCGGGGCTAGGGGGCTACACCTTC.

The CDR3 spells CASSPDSANYGYTF. As DNA, the CDR3 is TGTGCCAGCAGCCCTGACAGTGCTAACTATGGCTACACCTTC. The chain has TRBV7-3 and TRBJ1-2, with TRBD1 as a possible D gene (5 bases). The V gene lost 5 bases and the J gene lost 0 bases, with 10 bases spanning the gap. The germline V gene encodes CDR1 SGHTA and CDR2 FQGTGA. The CDR3 runs to 14 residues.